The TCR beta chain under discussion was sequenced for a study of T cells in narcolepsy. Sequenced by immunoSEQ multiplex PCR; TCRdb stores in-frame clones only, minus some. The data show some 29,000 clones, about 89% seen once. The V gene's germline CDR1 is SGDLS and CDR2 YYNGEE. With 2 bases removed from V and 0 bases from J, the gap between germline ends came to 8 bases. This CDR3 is built from 14 residues. Sequenced sample: memory (CD45RA-) CD4+ T cells from blood. The receptor's source is a human donor in good health. The chain employs TRBV9 and TRBJ1-1, with unresolved D. This chain's CDR3 is CASSVQVMNTEAFF. Written as DNA, the CDR3 is TGTGCCAGCAGCGTTCAAGTAATGAACACTGAAGCTTTCTTT.